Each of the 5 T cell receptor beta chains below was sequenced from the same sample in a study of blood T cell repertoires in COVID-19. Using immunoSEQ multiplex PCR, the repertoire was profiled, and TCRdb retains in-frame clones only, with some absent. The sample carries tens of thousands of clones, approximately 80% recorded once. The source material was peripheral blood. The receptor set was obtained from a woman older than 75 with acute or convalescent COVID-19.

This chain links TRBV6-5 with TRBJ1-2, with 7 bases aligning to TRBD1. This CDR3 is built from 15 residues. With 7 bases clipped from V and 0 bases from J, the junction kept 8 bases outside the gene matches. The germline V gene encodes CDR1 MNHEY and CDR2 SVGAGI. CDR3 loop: CASKTGNSANYGYTF. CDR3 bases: TGTGCCAGCAAGACAGGGAACTCGGCTAACTATGGCTACACCTTC.

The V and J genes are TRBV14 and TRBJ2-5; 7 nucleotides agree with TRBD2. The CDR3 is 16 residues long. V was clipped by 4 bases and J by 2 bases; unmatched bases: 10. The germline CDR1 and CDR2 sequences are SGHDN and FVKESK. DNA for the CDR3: TGTGCCAGCAGCCTCTTCGGCGGGGGAACTCAAGAGACCCAGTACTTC. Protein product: CASSLFGGGTQETQYF.

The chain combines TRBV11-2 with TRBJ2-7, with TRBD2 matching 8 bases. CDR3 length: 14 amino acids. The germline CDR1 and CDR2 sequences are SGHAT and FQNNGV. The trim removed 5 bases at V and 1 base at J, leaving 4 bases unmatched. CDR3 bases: TGTGCCAGCAGCGCGGGACTAGTATCCTACGAGCAGTACTTC. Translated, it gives CASSAGLVSYEQYF. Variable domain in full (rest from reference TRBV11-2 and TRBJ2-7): EAGVAQSPRYKIIEKRQSVAFWCNPISGHATLYWYQQILGQGPKLLIQFQNNGVVDDSQLPKDRFSAERLKGVDSTLKIQPAKLEDSAVYLCASSAGLVSYEQYFGPGTRLTVT.

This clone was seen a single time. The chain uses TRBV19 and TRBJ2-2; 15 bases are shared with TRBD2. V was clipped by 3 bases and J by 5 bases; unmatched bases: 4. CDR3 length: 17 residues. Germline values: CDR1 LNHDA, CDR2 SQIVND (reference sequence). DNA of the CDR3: TGTGCCAGTAGTATCGGGACTAGCGGGAGGCGAACCGGGGAGCTGTTTTTT. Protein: CASSIGTSGRRTGELFF.

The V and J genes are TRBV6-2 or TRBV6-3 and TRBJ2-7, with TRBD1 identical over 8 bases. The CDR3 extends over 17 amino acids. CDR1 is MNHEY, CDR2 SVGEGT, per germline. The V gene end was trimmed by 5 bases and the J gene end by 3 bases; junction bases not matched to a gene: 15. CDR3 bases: TGTGCCAGCAGTGACAGGGGAAATTTGGGTTGGGACTACGAGCAGTACTTC. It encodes CASSDRGNLGWDYEQYF.